A selection of T cell receptor beta chains follows, all from one sample in a study of CD8+ T cells in alopecia areata. TCRdb's copy holds only in-frame clones and misses some; the assay was immunoSEQ multiplex PCR. The data contain 110,000 or so clones, roughly 58% of them singletons. The material was CD8+ T cells sorted from blood, obtained at week 4, from a patient treated with tofacitinib. All receptors come from a human donor with alopecia areata. CDR3s include the opening cysteine and the closing phenylalanine or tryptophan. The D gene is left open where the match is weak. Not every row has a clone size; where given, it reads once, few, many or a size class.

v_gene: TRBV4-2
j_gene: TRBJ1-2
abundance: NA
d_gene: NA
CDR3nt: TGTGCCAGCAGCCAAAGTCGAGCTGAGGGATATGGCTACACCTTC
CDR3aa: CASSQSRAEGYGYTF

v_gene: TRBV29-1
j_gene: TRBJ2-1
abundance: few
d_gene: NA
CDR3nt: TGCAGCGTTGGTAGCTCCTACAATGAGCAGTTCTTC
CDR3aa: CSVGSSYNEQFF

v_gene: TRBV30
j_gene: TRBJ1-1
abundance: few
d_gene: NA
CDR3nt: TGTGCCTGGAGTCCAACGGGGGAGGGTAAGCGGGCTTTCTTT
CDR3aa: CAWSPTGEGKRAFF

v_gene: TRBV6-6
j_gene: TRBJ2-5
abundance: NA
d_gene: NA
CDR3nt: TGTGCCAGCAGTTACATCCGGTCCCAAGAGACCCAGTACTTC
CDR3aa: CASSYIRSQETQYF

v_gene: TRBV6-5
j_gene: TRBJ2-1
abundance: NA
d_gene: NA
CDR3nt: TGTGCCAGCTCCTTGGGCGGAGAGAACAATGAGCAGTTCTTC
CDR3aa: CASSLGGENNEQFF

v_gene: TRBV23-1
j_gene: TRBJ1-2
abundance: once
d_gene: TRBD1
CDR3nt: TGCGCCAGCAGTCGTTGGGACAGTGTGTATGAGGGCTACACCTTC
CDR3aa: CASSRWDSVYEGYTF

v_gene: TRBV30
j_gene: TRBJ1-1
abundance: few
d_gene: NA
CDR3nt: TGTGCCTGGGGGATCGGGACTGAAGCTTTCTTT
CDR3aa: CAWGIGTEAFF

v_gene: TRBV30
j_gene: TRBJ2-1
abundance: NA
d_gene: NA
CDR3nt: TGTGCCTGGAGTTCAGGAGGGAGCAATGAGCAGTTCTTC
CDR3aa: CAWSSGGSNEQFF

v_gene: TRBV5-4
j_gene: TRBJ2-7
abundance: once
d_gene: TRBD1
CDR3nt: TGTGCCAGCAGCTTCGGGACAGGGGCCCCATACGAGCAGTACTTC
CDR3aa: CASSFGTGAPYEQYF

v_gene: TRBV25-1
j_gene: TRBJ1-1
abundance: NA
d_gene: NA
CDR3nt: TGTGCCAGCAGTGAAGATAGGACTGAAGCTTTCTTT
CDR3aa: CASSEDRTEAFF

v_gene: TRBV5-1
j_gene: TRBJ2-3
abundance: NA
d_gene: NA
CDR3nt: TGTGCCAGCAGCTTGAGCCAGGGACTCACAGATACGCAGTATTTT
CDR3aa: CASSLSQGLTDTQYF

v_gene: TRBV29-1
j_gene: TRBJ2-1
abundance: NA
d_gene: NA
CDR3nt: TGCAGCGAAGAAGGGGCAGGGCTGTACAATGAGCAGTTCTTC
CDR3aa: CSEEGAGLYNEQFF

v_gene: TRBV30
j_gene: TRBJ2-7
abundance: few
d_gene: NA
CDR3nt: TGTGCCTGGACTGGGGAGAACTACGAGCAGTACTTC
CDR3aa: CAWTGENYEQYF

v_gene: TRBV29-1
j_gene: TRBJ1-4
abundance: NA
d_gene: TRBD1
CDR3nt: TGCAGCGTCATACAGGGGCCTGAAAAACTGTTTTTT
CDR3aa: CSVIQGPEKLFF

v_gene: TRBV29-1
j_gene: TRBJ2-3
abundance: NA
d_gene: NA
CDR3nt: TGCAGCGTTGAAGCGGAGTCACCAGATACGCAGTATTTT
CDR3aa: CSVEAESPDTQYF

v_gene: TRBV28
j_gene: TRBJ1-1
abundance: NA
d_gene: TRBD1
CDR3nt: TGTGCCAGCAGTCTCCCCCAGGGGGCTGTGGACACTGAAGCTTTCTTT
CDR3aa: CASSLPQGAVDTEAFF

v_gene: TRBV7-9
j_gene: TRBJ2-3
abundance: NA
d_gene: NA
CDR3nt: TGTGCCAGCAGCCAAGAGTGGACTAAGCAGTATTTT
CDR3aa: CASSQEWTKQYF

v_gene: TRBV29-1
j_gene: TRBJ2-2
abundance: NA
d_gene: NA
CDR3nt: TGCAGCTCCAGTGCGAACACCGGGGAGCTGTTTTTT
CDR3aa: CSSSANTGELFF

v_gene: TRBV9
j_gene: TRBJ2-3
abundance: few
d_gene: NA
CDR3nt: TGTGCCAGCAGCGCCGAACTCCGCACAGATACGCAGTATTTT
CDR3aa: CASSAELRTDTQYF

v_gene: TRBV27
j_gene: TRBJ2-7
abundance: few
d_gene: NA
CDR3nt: TGTGCCAGCAGTTTATCTAGTTTTGGCTACGAGCAGTACTTC
CDR3aa: CASSLSSFGYEQYF

v_gene: TRBV12-5
j_gene: TRBJ1-1
abundance: NA
d_gene: NA
CDR3nt: TGTGCTAGTGGTTTGGGGGGAGAGGTCACTGAAGCTTTCTTT
CDR3aa: CASGLGGEVTEAFF

v_gene: TRBV5-1
j_gene: TRBJ1-2
abundance: NA
d_gene: NA
CDR3nt: TGCGCCAGCAGCTTGGCCGAAGACCCGAACTATGGCTACACCTTC
CDR3aa: CASSLAEDPNYGYTF

v_gene: TRBV29-1
j_gene: TRBJ1-2
abundance: NA
d_gene: NA
CDR3nt: TGCAGCGTTAATAAGGGAAAAGGTGGCTACACCTTC
CDR3aa: CSVNKGKGGYTF

v_gene: TRBV30
j_gene: TRBJ2-3
abundance: NA
d_gene: TRBD2
CDR3nt: TGTGCCTGGGCCGGACTAGCCTACACAGATACGCAGTATTTT
CDR3aa: CAWAGLAYTDTQYF

v_gene: TRBV7-9
j_gene: TRBJ1-6
abundance: NA
d_gene: NA
CDR3nt: TGTGCCAGCAGCTTAGCGGACTATAATTCACCCCTCCACTTT
CDR3aa: CASSLADYNSPLHF

v_gene: TRBV9
j_gene: TRBJ1-6
abundance: NA
d_gene: TRBD1
CDR3nt: TGTGCCAGCAGCGTTTCAACAGGGGATTCACCCCTCCACTTT
CDR3aa: CASSVSTGDSPLHF

v_gene: TRBV2
j_gene: TRBJ2-1
abundance: NA
d_gene: TRBD1
CDR3nt: TGTGCCAGCAGCGGACAGGACAATGAGCAGTTCTTC
CDR3aa: CASSGQDNEQFF

v_gene: TRBV30
j_gene: TRBJ1-1
abundance: NA
d_gene: NA
CDR3nt: TGTGCCTGGAGTGTAGCCGACCGGGCCGACACTGAAGCTTTCTTT
CDR3aa: CAWSVADRADTEAFF

v_gene: TRBV27
j_gene: TRBJ2-5
abundance: few
d_gene: TRBD1
CDR3nt: TGTGCCAGCAGTCTCACAGGGGGCGCCGAGACCCAGTACTTC
CDR3aa: CASSLTGGAETQYF

v_gene: TRBV2
j_gene: TRBJ2-2
abundance: NA
d_gene: NA
CDR3nt: TGTGCCAGCAGTGACGGGTTGGCCGGGGAGCTGTTTTTT
CDR3aa: CASSDGLAGELFF

v_gene: TRBV6-1
j_gene: TRBJ2-5
abundance: NA
d_gene: TRBD1
CDR3nt: TGTGCCAGCAGTTTTGTGGACAGGATCCAAGAGACCCAGTACTTC
CDR3aa: CASSFVDRIQETQYF

v_gene: TRBV29-1
j_gene: TRBJ2-5
abundance: once
d_gene: TRBD1
CDR3nt: TGCAGCGTACCGTTACCGGGACAGGGGACTGGGGAGACCCAGTACTTC
CDR3aa: CSVPLPGQGTGETQYF

v_gene: TRBV15
j_gene: TRBJ2-7
abundance: NA
d_gene: TRBD1
CDR3nt: TGTGCCACCCAGGGGGACCTTACCTACGAGCAGTACTTC
CDR3aa: CATQGDLTYEQYF

v_gene: TRBV21-1
j_gene: TRBJ2-7
abundance: NA
d_gene: NA
CDR3nt: TGTGCCAGCAGCAAAGGCCCGACTACGGACTACGAGCAGTACTTC
CDR3aa: CASSKGPTTDYEQYF

v_gene: TRBV28
j_gene: TRBJ1-4
abundance: large
d_gene: NA
CDR3nt: TGTGCCAGCAGTTTACCGGAGGGGTTAGGTGAAAAACTGTTTTTT
CDR3aa: CASSLPEGLGEKLFF

v_gene: TRBV19
j_gene: TRBJ2-1
abundance: once
d_gene: NA
CDR3nt: TGTGCCAGTAATTGGGGCGCGGCCTACAATGAGCAGTTCTTC
CDR3aa: CASNWGAAYNEQFF

v_gene: TRBV29-1
j_gene: TRBJ2-5
abundance: NA
d_gene: NA
CDR3nt: TGCAGCGTTGAAGAGCCGTACCAAGAGACCCAGTACTTC
CDR3aa: CSVEEPYQETQYF

v_gene: TRBV28
j_gene: TRBJ2-5
abundance: few
d_gene: NA
CDR3nt: TGTGCCAGCAGTTGGACCCTGGGGGCGGGGGCGCTACCTCGGGAGACCCAGTACTTC
CDR3aa: CASSWTLGAGALPRETQYF

v_gene: TRBV29-1
j_gene: TRBJ1-2
abundance: NA
d_gene: NA
CDR3nt: TGCAGCGTTCTAACAGACTATGGCTACACCTTC
CDR3aa: CSVLTDYGYTF

v_gene: TRBV30
j_gene: TRBJ1-2
abundance: NA
d_gene: NA
CDR3nt: TGTGCCTGGAATGATTGGGGGGGCGCTAACTATGGCTACACCTTC
CDR3aa: CAWNDWGGANYGYTF

v_gene: TRBV27
j_gene: TRBJ1-6
abundance: NA
d_gene: NA
CDR3nt: TGTGCCAGCAGTAATAGCCGGTATAATTCACCCCTCCACTTT
CDR3aa: CASSNSRYNSPLHF

v_gene: TRBV15
j_gene: TRBJ1-5
abundance: NA
d_gene: TRBD1
CDR3nt: TGTACCACCAGCAGAGCCAGGACAGGGAGTCAGCCCCAGCATTTT
CDR3aa: CTTSRARTGSQPQHF

v_gene: TRBV30
j_gene: TRBJ2-5
abundance: NA
d_gene: TRBD2
CDR3nt: TGTGCCTGGAGCGTCACTAGCGGGGAAGAGACCCAGTACTTC
CDR3aa: CAWSVTSGEETQYF

v_gene: TRBV19
j_gene: TRBJ1-1
abundance: NA
d_gene: NA
CDR3nt: TGTGCCTGGAGTCATTTTAACACTGAAGCTTTCTTT
CDR3aa: CAWSHFNTEAFF

v_gene: TRBV30
j_gene: TRBJ1-1
abundance: NA
d_gene: NA
CDR3nt: TGTGCCTGGAGTGTAGGTGGGGAAGCTTTCTTT
CDR3aa: CAWSVGGEAFF

v_gene: TRBV7-9
j_gene: TRBJ1-2
abundance: NA
d_gene: NA
CDR3nt: TGTGCCACCACATACCGGCCGGAGGTTACCTATGGCTACACCTTC
CDR3aa: CATTYRPEVTYGYTF

v_gene: TRBV29-1
j_gene: TRBJ2-7
abundance: few
d_gene: TRBD1
CDR3nt: TGCAGCGTTGGGACAGGGAGACCCTACGAGCAGTACTTC
CDR3aa: CSVGTGRPYEQYF

v_gene: TRBV18
j_gene: TRBJ2-7
abundance: NA
d_gene: NA
CDR3nt: TGTGCCAGCTCCCCGATCCCCGGACTCTCCTACGAGCAGTACTTC
CDR3aa: CASSPIPGLSYEQYF

v_gene: TRBV6-4
j_gene: TRBJ2-6
abundance: few
d_gene: NA
CDR3nt: TGTGCCAGCAGTGAAGGGGGGTCTGGGGCCAACGTCCTGACTTTC
CDR3aa: CASSEGGSGANVLTF

v_gene: TRBV29-1
j_gene: TRBJ1-2
abundance: NA
d_gene: NA
CDR3nt: TGCAGCGTTGACACAGGCTATGGCTACACCTTC
CDR3aa: CSVDTGYGYTF

v_gene: TRBV30
j_gene: TRBJ1-2
abundance: few
d_gene: TRBD1
CDR3nt: TGTGCCTGGACCCAAGGGACAGGAGATGGCTACACCTTC
CDR3aa: CAWTQGTGDGYTF

v_gene: TRBV15
j_gene: TRBJ1-5
abundance: NA
d_gene: NA
CDR3nt: TGTGCCACCAGCAGAGATCGGGATCAGCCCCAGCATTTT
CDR3aa: CATSRDRDQPQHF

v_gene: TRBV29-1
j_gene: TRBJ2-7
abundance: NA
d_gene: NA
CDR3nt: TGCAGCGTCCCCCGAGGCGGAGGGGAAGGGGAGCAGTACTTC
CDR3aa: CSVPRGGGEGEQYF

v_gene: TRBV30
j_gene: TRBJ2-3
abundance: NA
d_gene: NA
CDR3nt: TGTGCCTGGACAGGGGGGGGCACAGGGCTGTATTTT
CDR3aa: CAWTGGGTGLYF